This TCR beta chain was identified in a study of T cells in Graves' hyperthyroidism and ophthalmopathy. RNA transcripts gave rise to amplified TCR beta CDR3 regions. The TCR CDR3 first-round RT-PCR relied on the HTBI primer set. From the multiplex PCR reads, TCRdb called clonotypes with MiXCR, one entry per CDR3 protein. The sample lists approximately 700,000 distinct CDR3 sequences, approximately 42% occurring once. Germline loops: CDR1 SQVTM, CDR2 ANQGSEA. CDR3 length: 12 residues. V lost 6 bases, J lost 5 bases, and 13 bases lay in between. What was sequenced was peripheral blood or thyroid tissue (not recorded which). This rearrangement joins TRBV29-1 to TRBJ2-5, with a tentative D call TRBD2 (6 bases). The sequence came from an adult man with Graves' disease, either hyperthyroidism or ophthalmopathy (not recorded which). The CDR3 reads CSVGLVGETQYF. CDR3 nucleotide sequence: TGCAGCGTGGGACTGGTGGGGGAGACCCAGTACTTC. Looking up the rest from reference TRBV29-1 and TRBJ2-5 gives the full variable domain: SAVISQKPSRDICQRGTSLTIQCQVDSQVTMMFWYRQQPGQSLTLIATANQGSEATYESGFVIDKFPISRPNLTFSTLTVSNMSPEDSSIYLCSVGLVGETQYFGPGTRLLVL.